The entry below gives a single TCR beta chain sequence along with its context. What it recognizes is unknown. The data are from a study of cytomegalovirus exposure and HLA in healthy donors. The PCR made use of 60 Vbeta and 13 Jbeta primers. Using immunoSEQ multiplex PCR, the repertoire was profiled, and TCRdb retains in-frame clones only, with some absent. Its clone listing holds approximately 58,000 clones. Germline V gene sequence: CDR1 SNHLY, CDR2 FYNNEI. The CDR3 extends over 13 amino acids. V lost 4 bases and J lost 8; bases outside the gene matches: 6. Study-wide points: Excluded: some indistinguishable V segments such as TRBV6-2 and TRBV6-3. In a later analysis, several top co-occurrence clusters appeared linked to parvovirus B19, influenza, CMV and Epstein-Barr virus. The authors enumerated 180 or so TCR beta chains as linked to cytomegalovirus. Some public TCRs appeared in many individuals, while most sequences were rare.

Sequenced material: PBMCs. The TCR comes from a woman under 30 in good health and CMV-seronegative. The V gene is TRBV2, the J gene TRBJ1-2; TRBD1 matches at 8 bases. The CDR3 nucleotides are TGTGCCAGCAGTGGACAGGGGAAAAACGGCTACACCTTC. This sequence encodes CASSGQGKNGYTF.